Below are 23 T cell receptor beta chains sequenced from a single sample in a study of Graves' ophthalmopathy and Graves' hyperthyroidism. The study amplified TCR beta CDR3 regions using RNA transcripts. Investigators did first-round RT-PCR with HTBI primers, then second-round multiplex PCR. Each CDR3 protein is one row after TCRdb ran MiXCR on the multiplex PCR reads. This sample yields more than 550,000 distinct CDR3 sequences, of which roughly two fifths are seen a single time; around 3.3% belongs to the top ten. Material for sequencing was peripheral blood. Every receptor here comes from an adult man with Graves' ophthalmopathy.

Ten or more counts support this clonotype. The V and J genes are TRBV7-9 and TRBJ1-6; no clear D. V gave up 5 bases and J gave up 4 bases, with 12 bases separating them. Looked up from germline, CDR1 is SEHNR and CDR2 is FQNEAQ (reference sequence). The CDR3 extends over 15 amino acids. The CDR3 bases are TGTGCCAGCAGCGCCGACGGAGAATATAATTCACCCCTCCACTTT. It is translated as CASSADGEYNSPLHF.

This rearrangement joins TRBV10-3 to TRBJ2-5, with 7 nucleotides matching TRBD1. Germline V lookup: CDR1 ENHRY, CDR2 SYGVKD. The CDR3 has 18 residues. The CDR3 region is CVVTGTGTRLTVTTQKYF. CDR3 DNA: TGTGTCGTGACAGGGACGGGCACCAGGCTCACGGTCACGACACAGAAGTACTTC.

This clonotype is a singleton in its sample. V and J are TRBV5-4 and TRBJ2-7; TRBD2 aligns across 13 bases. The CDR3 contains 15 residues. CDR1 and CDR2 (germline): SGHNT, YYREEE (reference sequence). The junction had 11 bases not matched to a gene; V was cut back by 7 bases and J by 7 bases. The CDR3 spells CASGPGTSGVGEQYF. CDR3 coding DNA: TGTGCCAGCGGCCCAGGGACTAGCGGGGTGGGGGAGCAGTACTTC.

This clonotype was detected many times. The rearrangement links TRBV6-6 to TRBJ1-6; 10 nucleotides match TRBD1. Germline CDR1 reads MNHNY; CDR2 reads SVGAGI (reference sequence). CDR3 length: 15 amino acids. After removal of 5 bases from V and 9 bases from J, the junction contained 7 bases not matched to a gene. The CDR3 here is CASSPLTGGFSPLHF. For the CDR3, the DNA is TGTGCCAGCAGTCCTCTGACAGGGGGCTTTTCACCCCTCCACTTT.

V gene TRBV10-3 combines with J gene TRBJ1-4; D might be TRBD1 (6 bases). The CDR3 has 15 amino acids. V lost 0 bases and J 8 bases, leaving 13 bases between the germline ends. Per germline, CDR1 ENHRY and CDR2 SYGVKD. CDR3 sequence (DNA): TGTGCCATCAGTGAGTCGGCAGGGGAAGGAGAAAAACTGTTTTTT. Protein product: CAISESAGEGEKLFF.

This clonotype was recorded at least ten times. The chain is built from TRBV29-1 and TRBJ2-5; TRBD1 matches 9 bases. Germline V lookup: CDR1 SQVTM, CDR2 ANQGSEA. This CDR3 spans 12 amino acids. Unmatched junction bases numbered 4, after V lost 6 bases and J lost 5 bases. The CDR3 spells CSVGTGSETQYF. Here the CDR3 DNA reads TGCAGCGTCGGGACAGGGTCGGAGACCCAGTACTTC.

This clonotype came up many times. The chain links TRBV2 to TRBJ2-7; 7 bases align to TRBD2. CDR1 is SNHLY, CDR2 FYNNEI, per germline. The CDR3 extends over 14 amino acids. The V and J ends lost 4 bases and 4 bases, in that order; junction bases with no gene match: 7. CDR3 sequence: CASSGGLAGYEQYF. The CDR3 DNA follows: TGTGCCAGCAGTGGGGGATTAGCGGGTTACGAGCAGTACTTC.

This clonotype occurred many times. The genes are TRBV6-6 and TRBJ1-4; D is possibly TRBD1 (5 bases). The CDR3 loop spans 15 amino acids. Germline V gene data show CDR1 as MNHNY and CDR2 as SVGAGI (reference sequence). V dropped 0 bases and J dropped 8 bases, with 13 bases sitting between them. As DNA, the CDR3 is TGTGCCAGCAGTTACTCGGGGGAGAGGAGCGAAAAACTGTTTTTT. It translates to CASSYSGERSEKLFF.

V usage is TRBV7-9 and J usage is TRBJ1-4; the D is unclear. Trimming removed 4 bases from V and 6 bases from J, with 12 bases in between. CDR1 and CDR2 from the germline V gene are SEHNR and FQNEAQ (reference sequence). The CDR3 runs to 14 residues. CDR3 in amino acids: CASSSAGVDEKLFF. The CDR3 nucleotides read TGTGCCAGCAGCTCTGCCGGGGTAGATGAAAAACTGTTTTTT.

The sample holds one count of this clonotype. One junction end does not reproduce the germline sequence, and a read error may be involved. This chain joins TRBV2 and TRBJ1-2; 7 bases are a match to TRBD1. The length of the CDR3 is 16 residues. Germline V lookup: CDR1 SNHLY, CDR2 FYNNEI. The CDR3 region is CASGEGGRAGGYGYTF. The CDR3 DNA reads TGTGCCAGCGGTGAAGGCGGCAGGGCAGGGGGATATGGCTACACCTTC.

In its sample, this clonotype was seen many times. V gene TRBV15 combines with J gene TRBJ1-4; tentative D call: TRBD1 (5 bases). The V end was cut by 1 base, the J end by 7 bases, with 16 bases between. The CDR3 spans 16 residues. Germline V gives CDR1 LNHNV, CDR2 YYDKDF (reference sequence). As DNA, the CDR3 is TGTGCCACCAGCAGAGGTGGTTTAAGGGGTGCTGAAAAACTGTTTTTT. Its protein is CATSRGGLRGAEKLFF.

CDR3 DNA sequence: TGTGCCAGCAGCTCAAGGACAGGGATCGAATCACCCCTCCACTTT. It codes for CASSSRTGIESPLHF. The chain combines TRBV9 with TRBJ1-6; 8 bases are shared with TRBD1. The V segment lost 4 bases and the J segment 10 bases; nucleotides outside the gene matches: 10. Germline V CDR1 and CDR2: SGDLS, YYNGEE. CDR3 length equals 15 residues.

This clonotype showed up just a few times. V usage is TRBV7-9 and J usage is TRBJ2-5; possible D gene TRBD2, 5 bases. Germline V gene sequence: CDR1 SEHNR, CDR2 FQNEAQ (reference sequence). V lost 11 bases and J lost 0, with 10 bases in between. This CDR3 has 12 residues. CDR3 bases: TGTGCCTGGAGAGGGTACCAAGAGACCCAGTACTTC. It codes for CAWRGYQETQYF.

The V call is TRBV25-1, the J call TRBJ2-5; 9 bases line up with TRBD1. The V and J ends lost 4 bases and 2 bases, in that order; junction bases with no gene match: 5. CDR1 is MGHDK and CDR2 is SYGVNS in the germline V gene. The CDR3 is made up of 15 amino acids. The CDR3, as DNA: TGTGCCAGCAGTGCGTGGGGACAGGGACAAGAGACCCAGTACTTC. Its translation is CASSAWGQGQETQYF.

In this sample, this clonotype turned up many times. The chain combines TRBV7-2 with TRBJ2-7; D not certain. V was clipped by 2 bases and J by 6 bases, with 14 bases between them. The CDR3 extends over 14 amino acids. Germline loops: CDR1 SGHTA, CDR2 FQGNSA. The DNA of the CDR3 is TGTGCCAGCAGCTTAAACGGCCCCGTCAGCGAGCAGTACTTC. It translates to CASSLNGPVSEQYF.

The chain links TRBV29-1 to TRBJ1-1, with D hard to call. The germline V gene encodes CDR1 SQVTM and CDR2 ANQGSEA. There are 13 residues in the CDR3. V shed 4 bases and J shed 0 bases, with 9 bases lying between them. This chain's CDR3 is CSVGGIMNTEAFF. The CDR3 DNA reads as TGCAGCGTTGGAGGGATCATGAACACTGAAGCTTTCTTT.

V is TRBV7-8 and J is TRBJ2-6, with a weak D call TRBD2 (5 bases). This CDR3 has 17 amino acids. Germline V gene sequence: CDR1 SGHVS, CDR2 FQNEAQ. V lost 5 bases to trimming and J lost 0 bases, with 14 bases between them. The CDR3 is CASSQDMGVSGANVLTF. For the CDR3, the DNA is TGTGCCAGCAGCCAAGATATGGGAGTCTCTGGGGCCAACGTCCTGACTTTC. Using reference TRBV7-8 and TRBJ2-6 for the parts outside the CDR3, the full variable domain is GAGVSQSPRYKVAKRGQDVALRCDPISGHVSLFWYQQALGQGPEFLTYFQNEAQLDKSGLPSDRFFAERPEGSVSTLKIQRTQQEDSAVYLCASSQDMGVSGANVLTFGAGSRLTVL.

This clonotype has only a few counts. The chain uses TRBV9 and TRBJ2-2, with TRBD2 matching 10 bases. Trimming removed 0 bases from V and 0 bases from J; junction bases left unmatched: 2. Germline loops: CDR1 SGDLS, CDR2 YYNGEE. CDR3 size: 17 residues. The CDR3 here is CASSVGGLASNTGELFF. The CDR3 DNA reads TGTGCCAGCAGCGTAGGGGGACTAGCGTCGAACACCGGGGAGCTGTTTTTT. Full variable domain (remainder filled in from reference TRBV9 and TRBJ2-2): DSGVTQTPKHLITATGQRVTLRCSPRSGDLSVYWYQQSLDQGLQFLIQYYNGEERAKGNILERFSAQQFPDLHSELNLSSLELGDSALYFCASSVGGLASNTGELFFGEGSRLTVL.

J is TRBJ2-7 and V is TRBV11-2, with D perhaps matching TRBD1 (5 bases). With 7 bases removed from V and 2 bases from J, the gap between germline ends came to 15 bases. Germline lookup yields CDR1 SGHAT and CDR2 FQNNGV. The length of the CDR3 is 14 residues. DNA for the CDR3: TGTGCCAGCACCGCACCCACAGGCCCCTACGAGCAGTACTTC. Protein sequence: CASTAPTGPYEQYF.

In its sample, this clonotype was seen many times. CDR3 sequence (DNA): TGTGCCAGCAGCTCTGCCCAGGGTCGCTACACCTTC. Translated: CASSSAQGRYTF. J is TRBJ1-2 and V is TRBV11-1, with TRBD1 as a possible D gene (5 bases). The CDR3 is 12 residues long. Deletions cut 4 bases from V and 9 bases from J, with 12 bases between. The germline CDR1 and CDR2 sequences are SGHAT and FQDESV (reference sequence).

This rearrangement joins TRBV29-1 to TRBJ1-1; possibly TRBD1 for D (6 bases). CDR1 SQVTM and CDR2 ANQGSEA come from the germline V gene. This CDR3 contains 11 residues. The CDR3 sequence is CSRTGSTEAFF. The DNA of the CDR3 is TGCAGTCGCACAGGGAGCACTGAAGCTTTCTTT.

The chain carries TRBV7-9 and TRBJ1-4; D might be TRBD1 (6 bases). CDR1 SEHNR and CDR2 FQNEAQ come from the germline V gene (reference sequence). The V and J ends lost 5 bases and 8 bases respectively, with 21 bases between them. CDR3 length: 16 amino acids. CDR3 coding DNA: TGTGCCAGCAGCGTAGACGACGGGGGGGCCGGAGAAAAACTGTTTTTT. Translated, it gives CASSVDDGGAGEKLFF.

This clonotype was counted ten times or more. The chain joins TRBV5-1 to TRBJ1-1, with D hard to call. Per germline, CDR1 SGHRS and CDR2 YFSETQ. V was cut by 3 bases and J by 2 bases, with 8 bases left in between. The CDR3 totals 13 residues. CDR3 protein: CASSSLSNTEAFF. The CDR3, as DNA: TGCGCCAGCAGCTCGCTGAGCAACACTGAAGCTTTCTTT.